This is a list of T cell receptor beta chains from one sample in a study of blood T cell repertoires in COVID-19. The data were produced by immunoSEQ multiplex PCR, yet TCRdb's version contains in-frame clones alone and is incomplete. The sample includes about 190,000 clones, around 85% of them seen just once. Sequenced: peripheral blood. Receptors originate from a woman in her forties or fifties with acute or convalescent COVID-19. The CDR3 runs from the conserved cysteine through the conserved F or W. Fields, in order: CDR3 DNA, CDR3 protein, D gene, V gene, clone size, J gene, CDR3 length. D genes are given only for firm matches. Some rows mark clone size as missing; the rest say once, few, many or name a class of expanded clone.

TGTGCCAGCAGTCCCGTCCGGGACAGGGGACAGGCAACTAATGAAAAACTGTTTTTT CASSPVRDRGQATNEKLFF TRBD1 TRBV27 . TRBJ1-4 19
TGTGCCAGCAGTAGGAGGACAGGGACCTACGAGCAGTACTTC CASSRRTGTYEQYF TRBD1 TRBV2 . TRBJ2-7 14
TGTGCCAGCAGCAAAGTCCCCTCGGTTATGCGGCTGTGGGAGACCCAGTACTTC CASSKVPSVMRLWETQYF . TRBV21-1 . TRBJ2-5 18
TGTGCCAGCAGCCAAGCAGGGGCGAGGCAGCCCCAGCATTTT CASSQAGARQPQHF . TRBV3-1/TRBV3-2 . TRBJ1-5 14
TGTGCCAGCCGAGGCGGGGCAGGAGGCGGCTACACCTTC CASRGGAGGGYTF . TRBV28 . TRBJ1-2 13
TGTGCCAGCAGCTTAGTATCGGGGGGCGGGAGTGAGCAGTACTTC CASSLVSGGGSEQYF . TRBV7-8 few TRBJ2-7 15
TGTGCCAGCAGTGAAACAGGAGCTGGAAACACCATATATTTT CASSETGAGNTIYF . TRBV6-1 . TRBJ1-3 14
TGCGCCAGCAGCGAGCTAGCGGGGGGGCAAGGTGAGCAGTTCTTC CASSELAGGQGEQFF TRBD2 TRBV5-1 . TRBJ2-1 15
TGCGCCAGCAGCTCCCTTGGACTAGCGGGTACAGATACGCAGTATTTT CASSSLGLAGTDTQYF TRBD2 TRBV5-1 . TRBJ2-3 16
TGTGCCAGCAGCCGGTTACCTCAGAACACCGGGGAGCTGTTTTTT CASSRLPQNTGELFF . TRBV7-2 . TRBJ2-2 15
TGTGCCAGCAGTTTCAACCTTCTGAGCGGGAGGGCCCTCGACAAAAACATTCAGTACTTC CASSFNLLSGRALDKNIQYF TRBD2 TRBV6-2/TRBV6-3 . TRBJ2-4 20
TGTGCCAGCAGTTACAAGGGGGGGATCACTGAAGCTTTCTTT CASSYKGGITEAFF . TRBV6-5 . TRBJ1-1 14
TGTGCCAGCAGCTCTACCGGGACAGGGGGATCAGAGACCCAGTACTTC CASSSTGTGGSETQYF TRBD1 TRBV5-4 . TRBJ2-5 16
TGCGCCAGCAGCCACTACGGGACAGGGTTCGACGAGCAGTACTTC CASSHYGTGFDEQYF TRBD1 TRBV4-3 . TRBJ2-7 15
TGTGCCAGCCAGGGACAGCTCTCCTACGAGCAGTACTTC CASQGQLSYEQYF TRBD1 TRBV6-5 . TRBJ2-7 13
TGTGCCAGTAGTATGCCCAGGGCAGGGGGACGTTCCTACGAGCAGTACTTC CASSMPRAGGRSYEQYF TRBD1 TRBV19 . TRBJ2-7 17
TGTGCCAGCAGCCCCCAATCGATACCAGGGGGCGCTTTCGGTAATGAGCAGTTCTTC CASSPQSIPGGAFGNEQFF TRBD1 TRBV7-2 . TRBJ2-1 19
TGTGCCAGCAGCACGACAGGGGGGAACACTGAAGCTTTCTTT CASSTTGGNTEAFF TRBD1 TRBV7-9 . TRBJ1-1 14
. CASSHLEREATEAFF . TRBV4-2 . TRBJ1-1 15
TGCGCCAGCAAGGGGGGGGCGCCCTACGAGCAGTACTTC CASKGGAPYEQYF . TRBV5-1 . TRBJ2-7 13
TGTGCCAGCACGAGGCAACTTCCGAACACTGAAGCTTTCTTT CASTRQLPNTEAFF . TRBV2 . TRBJ1-1 14
TGCGCCAGCAGTGTGGGACAGCGTGGGGATACGCAGTATTTT CASSVGQRGDTQYF TRBD1 TRBV10-1 . TRBJ2-3 14
TGTGCCAGCAGCTCCCTGAGAGCGGGAGGGACCGGGGAGCTGTTTTTT CASSSLRAGGTGELFF TRBD2 TRBV19 few TRBJ2-2 16
TGTGCCAGTAGTGCCGGACCGAAAAAGGGGTATAGCAATCAGCCCCAGCATTTT CASSAGPKKGYSNQPQHF . TRBV19 . TRBJ1-5 18
TGTGCCACCAGTGATTTGAATAGATCCTATGGCTACACCTTC CATSDLNRSYGYTF . TRBV24-1 . TRBJ1-2 14
TGTGCCAGCAGTTACCAGGGGCCCACCGGGGAGCTGTTTTTT CASSYQGPTGELFF . TRBV28 . TRBJ2-2 14
TGTGCCAGCAGCTTAGGAGTCCAGGGTCGCTCCTACGAGCAGTACTTC CASSLGVQGRSYEQYF . TRBV7-2 . TRBJ2-7 16
TGCAGCGCCGAGGACACTGAAGCTTTCTTT CSAEDTEAFF . TRBV29-1 . TRBJ1-1 10
TGTGCCAGCAGCTCGCAGGGGTTTAAAGATGAAAAACTGTTTTTT CASSSQGFKDEKLFF . TRBV7-8 . TRBJ1-4 15
TGCGCCAGCAGCCAAGTGGACGGGGGACTAGCGGGCTACGAGCAGTACTTC CASSQVDGGLAGYEQYF TRBD2 TRBV4-1 few TRBJ2-7 17
TGTGCCAGCAGCTTATTCGGGAGTAGGACAGATACGCAGTATTTT CASSLFGSRTDTQYF . TRBV7-2 . TRBJ2-3 15
TGTGCCACCAGCAGAGGAAGGACAGGGAAGGAAGCTTTCTTT CATSRGRTGKEAFF TRBD1 TRBV15 . TRBJ1-1 14
TGTGCCAGCAGCCAAGGAACGGCAGGCCCCGGGGAGCTGTTTTTT CASSQGTAGPGELFF . TRBV4-2 . TRBJ2-2 15
TGTGCCAGCGTTGCAGGGGTGAACAATCAGCCCCAGCATTTT CASVAGVNNQPQHF . TRBV6-6 . TRBJ1-5 14
TGCGCCAGCAGCTTGGAGCTAGCGGGGGGGATCGGGGAGCTGTTTTTT CASSLELAGGIGELFF TRBD2 TRBV5-1 . TRBJ2-2 16
TGTGCCAGCAGCCCGGGACTAGCGGACCTCAAAAAAGAGACCCAGTACTTC CASSPGLADLKKETQYF TRBD2 TRBV5-6 . TRBJ2-5 17
TGTGCCAGTAGTATCGGTTCCACTGAGCAGTTCTTC CASSIGSTEQFF . TRBV19 . TRBJ2-1 12
TGTGCCAGCAGTTACGCACCGGGACAGGGCGGGGAGCAGTACTTC CASSYAPGQGGEQYF TRBD1 TRBV6-6 . TRBJ2-7 15
TGTGCCAGCAGCCTCCCCACAGCGGGAGCGCACGAGTGGGGGAATACGCAGTATTTT CASSLPTAGAHEWGNTQYF TRBD2 TRBV13 . TRBJ2-3 19
TGTGCCAGCAGACAGGGCGTCGGTGGCTACACCTTC CASRQGVGGYTF . TRBV27 once TRBJ1-2 12
TGTGCCAGCAGCGGACAGGGGTACGCTGAAGCTTTCTTT CASSGQGYAEAFF TRBD1 TRBV27 . TRBJ1-1 13
TGTGCCAGCAGCTTAGCGAGATCTTCTTTGCCCAATGAGCAGTTCTTC CASSLARSSLPNEQFF . TRBV7-6 . TRBJ2-1 16
TGTGCCAGTAGTCCAGGGTACACAGATACGCAGTATTTT CASSPGYTDTQYF . TRBV19 . TRBJ2-3 13
TGTGCCAGCAGACCGCGCGGAACCTACGAGCAGTACTTC CASRPRGTYEQYF . TRBV2 . TRBJ2-7 13
TGTGCCAGTAGTATGGAAGGGGGACCTACCAATCAGCCCCAGCATTTT CASSMEGGPTNQPQHF . TRBV19 . TRBJ1-5 16
TGTGCCAGCAGCTCACTAGCTAGCACAGATACGCAGTATTTT CASSSLASTDTQYF . TRBV11-2 . TRBJ2-3 14
TGTGCCAGTAGTAACGACAGGGGAAATGAAAAACTGTTTTTT CASSNDRGNEKLFF TRBD1 TRBV19 . TRBJ1-4 14